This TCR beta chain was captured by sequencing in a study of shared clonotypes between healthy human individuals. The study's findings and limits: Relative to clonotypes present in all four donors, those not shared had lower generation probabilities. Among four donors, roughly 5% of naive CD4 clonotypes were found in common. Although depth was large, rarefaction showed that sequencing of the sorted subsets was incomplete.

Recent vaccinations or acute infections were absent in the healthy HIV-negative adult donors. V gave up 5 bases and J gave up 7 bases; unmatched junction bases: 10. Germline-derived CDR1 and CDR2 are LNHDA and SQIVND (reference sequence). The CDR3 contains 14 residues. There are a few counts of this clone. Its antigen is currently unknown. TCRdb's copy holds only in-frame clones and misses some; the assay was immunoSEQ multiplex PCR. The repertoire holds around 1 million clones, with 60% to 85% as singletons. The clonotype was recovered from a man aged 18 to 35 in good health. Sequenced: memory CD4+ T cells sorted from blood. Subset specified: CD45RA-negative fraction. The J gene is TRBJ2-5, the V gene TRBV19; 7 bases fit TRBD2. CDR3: CASSPGTIGGTQYF. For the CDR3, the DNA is TGTGCCAGTAGTCCAGGGACTATTGGGGGGACCCAGTACTTC.